Listed below are T cell receptor beta chains from one sample, sequenced in a study of shared clonotypes between healthy human individuals. The table came from immunoSEQ multiplex PCR; TCRdb's copy has only in-frame clones and leaves some out. The sample lists hundreds of thousands of clones, 80% to 95% occurring once. Sequencing used naive CD8+ T cells sorted from blood. The source of these receptors is a man aged 30 to 39 in good health. Both conserved end residues are part of each CDR3. A D gene is named only where the DNA matches it firmly. Some rows mark clone size as missing; the rest say once, few, many or name a class of expanded clone.

J gene | clone size | V gene | D gene | CDR3 DNA | CDR3 protein
TRBJ2-5 | NA | TRBV7-2 | NA | TGTGCCAGCAGCTTAGTATTTAGGACCACTCAAGAGACCCAGTACTTC | CASSLVFRTTQETQYF
TRBJ2-1 | NA | TRBV4-1 | TRBD2 | TGCGCCAGCAGCCAGGTCCAATTAGCGGGAGTCTTCAATGAGCAGTTCTTC | CASSQVQLAGVFNEQFF
TRBJ2-7 | NA | TRBV6-4 | NA | TGTGCCAGCAGTGACGGATCGGGCGGGGAATACGAGCAGTACTTC | CASSDGSGGEYEQYF
TRBJ1-1 | few | TRBV19 | NA | TGTGCCAGTAGTGGGGCGATCACAGACACTGAAGCTTTCTTT | CASSGAITDTEAFF
TRBJ2-1 | NA | TRBV7-2 | TRBD2 | TGTGCCAGCAGCTTAGCTAGCGGGAGGGGGGATGAGCAGTTCTTC | CASSLASGRGDEQFF
TRBJ2-1 | NA | TRBV19 | NA | TGTGCCAGTACCAACTGGGCCGAGGGTTTGGATGAGCAGTTCTTC | CASTNWAEGLDEQFF
TRBJ2-3 | NA | TRBV7-3 | NA | TGTGCCAGCAGCTTTAGCGACACCGACACAGATACGCAGTATTTT | CASSFSDTDTDTQYF
TRBJ2-1 | NA | TRBV9 | NA | TGTGCCAGCAGAGGGGGAGTAGGCAACAATGAGCAGTTCTTC | CASRGGVGNNEQFF
TRBJ2-1 | NA | TRBV6-1 | TRBD1 | TGTGCCAGTCCTATGCCGGGACAGGCCTACAATGAGCAGTTCTTC | CASPMPGQAYNEQFF
TRBJ2-4 | NA | TRBV7-9 | NA | TGTGCCAGCAGCTCCGAGGGTATTGCCAAAAACATTCAGTACTTC | CASSSEGIAKNIQYF
TRBJ2-1 | NA | TRBV28 | TRBD1 | TGTGCCAGCAGGGTGGATGGTGGGACAGGTAACAATGAGCAGTTCTTC | CASRVDGGTGNNEQFF
TRBJ2-1 | NA | TRBV2 | NA | TGTGCCAGCAGTGAAGCGAGAATGGCAGGGGTCAATGAGCAGTTCTTC | CASSEARMAGVNEQFF
TRBJ2-1 | NA | TRBV5-5 | TRBD1 | TGTGCCAGCAGCACGGACAGGGCTACCTACAATGAGCAGTTCTTC | CASSTDRATYNEQFF
TRBJ2-7 | few | TRBV30 | NA | TGTGCCTGGAGTAACCCGCGGCCAGGCTACGAGCAGTACTTC | CAWSNPRPGYEQYF
TRBJ1-1 | once | TRBV29-1 | TRBD1 | TGCAGCGTTCGATTCAGAGGTAGGGACAGGAACACTGAAGCTTTCTTT | CSVRFRGRDRNTEAFF
TRBJ2-1 | NA | TRBV7-9 | NA | TGTGCCAGCAGCTTCCCGCCGGGTGGAGGCGATGAGCAGTTCTTC | CASSFPPGGGDEQFF
TRBJ2-3 | NA | TRBV2 | NA | TGTGCCAGCAGTGAAGAATTTAGGGATGATACGCAGTATTTT | CASSEEFRDDTQYF
TRBJ2-2 | NA | TRBV7-6 | NA | TGTGCCAGCAGCTTCTCTCGAACCGCTCCACCGCTCGGGGAGCTGTTTTTT | CASSFSRTAPPLGELFF
TRBJ2-7 | NA | TRBV29-1 | NA | TGCAGCGTTGGAGGAGTTTACGAGCAGTACTTC | CSVGGVYEQYF
TRBJ2-7 | NA | TRBV5-4 | NA | TGTGCCAGCACCCTGTGGGGCTCAGGCTACGAGCAGTACTTC | CASTLWGSGYEQYF
TRBJ2-1 | NA | TRBV27 | TRBD2 | TGTGCCAGCAGCCTAGGGACTAGCGGGAGAGATGAGCAGTTCTTC | CASSLGTSGRDEQFF
TRBJ2-1 | NA | TRBV28 | TRBD1 | TGTGCCAGCAGTCCCCGGACAGGGGATTATGAGCAGTTCTTC | CASSPRTGDYEQFF